A single sample is the source of the 14 T cell receptor beta chains below, sequenced in a study of vaccination and CD4 T cells after COVID-19. The treatment was: approximately nine-day PBMC culture with coronavirus spike peptide pools or control peptides (ViraFEST assay). Investigators obtained the unexposed donor's CD4+ T cells before the COVID-19 pandemic (2011-2018). Their cognate antigens are unknown. Cultured CD4+ T cells had their DNA profiled by the Oncomine TCR Beta short-read assay. TCRdb fed the PCR reads into MiXCR, producing one record per CDR3 protein. Of around 6,100 distinct CDR3 sequences listed, about 50% are singletons. The sample taken for sequencing was CD4+ T cells from blood, cultured in vitro. These receptors were obtained from a human donor in good health.

The chain recombines TRBV7-2 with TRBJ2-3; 9 nucleotides line up with TRBD2. In germline, CDR1 is SGHTA, CDR2 FQGNSA. Unmatched junction bases numbered 10, after V lost 2 bases and J lost 1 base. The CDR3 has 18 residues. CDR3 in DNA: TGTGCCAGCAGCTTATGGGGGCGGGAGGGCCCGGGCACAGATACGCAGTATTTT. It yields the protein CASSLWGREGPGTDTQYF. Full variable domain (missing parts from reference TRBV7-2 and TRBJ2-3): GAGVSQSPSNKVTEKGKDVELRCDPISGHTALYWYRQSLGQGLEFLIYFQGNSAPDKSGLPSDRFSAERTGGSVSTLTIQRTQQEDSAVYLCASSLWGREGPGTDTQYFGPGTRLTVL.

This clonotype was detected a few times. The CDR3 loop reads CASSSQLAGGTDTQYF. CDR3 bases: TGTGCCAGCAGCTCCCAACTAGCGGGAGGGACAGATACGCAGTATTTT. This chain joins TRBV7-8 and TRBJ2-3, with 13 bases lining up with TRBD2. Trimming cost V 4 bases and J 3 bases; bases outside gene matches: 4. This CDR3 region has 16 residues. In germline, CDR1 is SGHVS, CDR2 FQNEAQ.

The rearrangement joins TRBV27 to TRBJ2-5; 10 bases fit TRBD2. The CDR3 has 16 amino acids. Trimming removed 5 bases from V and 5 bases from J; junction bases left unmatched: 11. Germline V gives CDR1 MNHEY, CDR2 SMNVEV (reference sequence). The CDR3 region has the DNA TGTGCCAGCAGTACCACATGGCTAGCGGGGGCCGAGACCCAGTACTTC. It codes for CASSTTWLAGAETQYF.

This sequence joins TRBV6-1 and TRBJ2-5; TRBD1 matches 9 bases. The CDR3 totals 16 residues. Germline V gene data show CDR1 as MNHNS and CDR2 as SASEGT. V shed 7 bases, J shed 5 bases, and the junction held 14 bases outside the gene matches. CDR3 bases: TGTGCCAGCAAATTTACCGGGACAGGGTTAAGGGAGACCCAGTACTTC. It specifies CASKFTGTGLRETQYF.

This clonotype appeared a few times. This chain connects TRBV6-2 or TRBV6-3 to TRBJ1-2; a possible D gene is TRBD1 (6 bases). CDR1 and CDR2 (germline): MNHEY, SVGEGT. The CDR3 totals 15 residues. Trimming shortened V by 2 bases and J by 0 bases, and 10 bases separated the two germline ends. The CDR3 region is CASSYGQPSNYGYTF. The CDR3, as DNA: TGTGCCAGCAGTTACGGACAGCCATCTAACTATGGCTACACCTTC.

This chain links TRBV18 with TRBJ2-2; tentative D call: TRBD2 (6 bases). Germline lookup yields CDR1 KGHSH and CDR2 LQKENI. Deletions cut 6 bases from V and 3 bases from J, with 23 bases between. The CDR3 length is 18 residues. CDR3 in amino acids: CASSTTVLSGRHTGELFF. In nucleotides, the CDR3 is TGTGCCAGCTCGACGACCGTTTTATCAGGGAGGCACACCGGGGAGCTGTTTTTT.

For the CDR3, the DNA is TGTGCCAGCAGTTTAAGGCATGGCTACACCTTC. This encodes CASSLRHGYTF. V usage is TRBV12-3 or TRBV12-4 and J usage is TRBJ1-2; D is undetermined. V gave up 2 bases and J gave up 6 bases, with 4 bases separating them. The CDR3 contains 11 residues.

This clonotype was recorded a few times. The V gene is TRBV20-1, the J gene TRBJ2-7; weak D call: TRBD1 (5 bases). The germline V gene has CDR1 DFQATT and CDR2 SNEGSKA (reference sequence). The V end was cut by 6 bases, the J end by 3 bases, with 18 bases between. The CDR3 has 14 amino acids. CDR3 in amino acids: CSASEGVRGYEQYF. CDR3 DNA: TGCAGTGCCAGTGAAGGGGTAAGAGGCTACGAGCAGTACTTC.

This chain uses TRBV24-1 with TRBJ1-5; D is uncertain. CDR1 KGHDR and CDR2 SFDVKD come from the germline V gene. Trimming pared 4 bases from V and 1 base from J, leaving 10 bases between. This CDR3 spans 15 amino acids. CDR3: CATSDDRRSNQPQHF. CDR3 bases: TGTGCCACCAGTGACGATCGTCGGAGCAATCAGCCCCAGCATTTT.

This sequence joins TRBV6-4 and TRBJ1-2; 9 bases match TRBD1. This CDR3 is 15 amino acids long. Per germline, CDR1 MRHNA and CDR2 SNTAGT. Trimming took 6 bases from V and 7 from J; bases not matched to a gene: 12. DNA of the CDR3: TGTGCCAGCAGCGCAGTCGGGACAGGGACTAGTGGCTACACCTTC. This translates into CASSAVGTGTSGYTF.

There are a few counts of this clonotype. The chain joins TRBV2 to TRBJ1-1; perhaps TRBD1 as D (6 bases). Germline V gene lookup returns CDR1 SNHLY and CDR2 FYNNEI. V shed 6 bases and J shed 0 bases, with 17 bases lying between them. This CDR3 is 16 amino acids long. The CDR3 sequence: CASSIQGFGMNTEAFF. CDR3 sequence (DNA): TGTGCCAGCAGCATACAGGGTTTTGGCATGAACACTGAAGCTTTCTTT.

In this sample, this clonotype turned up a few times. J is TRBJ1-5 and V is TRBV6-1; 7 bases are a match to TRBD1. This CDR3 spans 14 amino acids. In germline, CDR1 is MNHNS, CDR2 SASEGT. V lost 6 bases, J lost 7 bases, and 9 bases stayed unmatched. The CDR3 reads CASSFRQGGQPQHF. CDR3 sequence (DNA): TGTGCCAGCAGCTTTAGACAGGGTGGCCAGCCCCAGCATTTT.

In its sample, this clonotype was seen a few times. The chain recombines TRBV6-2 or TRBV6-3 with TRBJ1-1; D is uncertain. Trimming pared 6 bases from V and 1 base from J, leaving 6 bases between. Germline V gene sequence: CDR1 MNHEY, CDR2 SVGEGT. This CDR3 spans 12 amino acids. The CDR3 reads CASSRRNTEAFF. Here the CDR3 DNA reads TGTGCCAGCAGCAGGAGGAACACTGAAGCTTTCTTT.

This CDR3 is CSASPGQGGKDTQYF. The CDR3 coding sequence is TGCAGTGCTTCCCCCGGACAGGGTGGGAAAGATACGCAGTATTTT. The rearrangement uses TRBV20-1 and TRBJ2-3, with 8 bases identical to TRBD1. The V gene's germline CDR1 is DFQATT and CDR2 SNEGSKA (reference sequence). V shed 5 bases, J shed 5 bases, and the junction held 12 bases outside the gene matches. The CDR3 extends over 15 amino acids.